This is a list of T cell receptor beta chains from one sample in a study of cytomegalovirus exposure and HLA in healthy donors. TCRdb keeps only in-frame clones here, not all; method: immunoSEQ multiplex PCR. In the table there are about 130,000 clones, just under 85% of which are singletons. The sequencing input was PBMCs. The receptors shown here come from a boy between 2 and 10 years old in good health and CMV-seronegative. Both conserved end residues are part of each CDR3. A D gene is named only where the DNA matches it firmly. Where a row states a size, it is once, few, many or the class of an expanded clone; other rows omit it.

abundance	d_gene	v_gene	j_gene	CDR3aa	CDR3nt
once	NA	TRBV19	TRBJ1-1	CASRKGAGAGTEAFF	TGTGCCAGTAGGAAAGGGGCAGGGGCAGGGACTGAAGCTTTCTTT
NA	TRBD1	TRBV7-9	TRBJ2-7	CASSLGQGGGSYEQYF	TGTGCCAGCAGCCTGGGACAGGGAGGGGGTTCCTACGAGCAGTACTTC
NA	TRBD2	TRBV6-5	TRBJ2-3	CASSLAGGSTDTQYF	TGTGCCAGCAGCCTAGCGGGGGGGAGCACAGATACGCAGTATTTT
NA	TRBD1	TRBV19	TRBJ1-4	CASSSDRGRREKLFF	TGTGCCAGTAGTTCCGACAGGGGGCGGCGTGAAAAACTGTTTTTT
NA	NA	TRBV27	TRBJ2-1	CASSLWSSYNEQFF	TGTGCCAGCAGTTTATGGAGCTCCTACAATGAGCAGTTCTTC
once	TRBD1	TRBV4-3	TRBJ1-1	CASSQDPTGYTEAFF	TGCGCCAGCAGCCAAGATCCGACAGGGTACACTGAAGCTTTCTTT
NA	NA	TRBV5-1	TRBJ2-7	CASSFSLVGYEQYF	TGCGCCAGCAGCTTCTCACTAGTTGGCTACGAGCAGTACTTC
few	TRBD1	TRBV19	TRBJ2-6	CASSRQTGGISGANVLTF	TGTGCCAGTAGTCGACAGACAGGGGGGATCTCCGGGGCCAACGTCCTGACTTTC
NA	TRBD2	TRBV9	TRBJ2-2	CASSVGGTNNGELFF	TGTGCCAGCAGCGTTGGGGGGACTAATAACGGGGAGCTGTTTTTT
NA	TRBD1	TRBV19	TRBJ2-1	CASHLGQGARNEQFF	TGTGCCAGCCACCTGGGACAGGGGGCGCGCAATGAGCAGTTCTTC
NA	NA	TRBV27	TRBJ1-2	CASSLSGRVANYGYTF	TGTGCCAGCAGTTTATCCGGGCGGGTAGCTAACTATGGCTACACCTTC
NA	TRBD1	TRBV14	TRBJ2-5	CASSQDWTGGFGETQYF	TGTGCCAGCAGCCAAGATTGGACAGGGGGTTTTGGTGAGACCCAGTACTTC
once	TRBD2	TRBV15	TRBJ2-1	CATSRDGTSGYNEQFF	TGTGCCACCAGCAGAGATGGCACTAGCGGATACAATGAGCAGTTCTTC
NA	TRBD1	TRBV7-6	TRBJ1-5	CASSPHLRDRGGQPQHF	TGTGCCAGCAGCCCCCACCTCCGGGACAGGGGTGGTCAGCCCCAGCATTTT
NA	NA	TRBV29-1	TRBJ1-1	CSVVGGLAEAFF	TGCAGCGTTGTTGGGGGCTTAGCTGAAGCTTTCTTT
NA	TRBD2	TRBV7-9	TRBJ2-1	CASSYASGINNEQFF	TGTGCCAGCAGCTATGCTAGCGGGATCAACAATGAGCAGTTCTTC
NA	TRBD1	TRBV7-9	TRBJ1-4	CASSSDRSLEDNEKLFF	TGTGCCAGCAGTTCGGACAGGTCCCTTGAAGATAATGAAAAACTGTTTTTT
NA	NA	TRBV30	TRBJ2-3	CAWSYKDSLTPITQYF	TGTGCCTGGAGTTACAAGGACAGTCTCACCCCCATTACGCAGTATTTT